The TCR beta chain under discussion was sequenced for a study of early T cells in non-severe SARS-CoV-2 infection. At the level of the study: Chains stayed unpaired after sequencing of bulk RNA from unsorted whole blood.

Researchers attached unique molecular identifiers to individual cDNA molecules. In TCRdb, the 5' RACE reads were re-called with MiXCR into one record per CDR3 protein. The sample has about 37,000 distinct CDR3 sequences, approximately 5% seen once. This clonotype was seen ten or more times. Its antigen is not known. Trimming removed 2 bases at V and 7 bases at J, with 6 bases between. CDR1 SGHKS and CDR2 YYEKEE come from the germline V gene (reference sequence). The CDR3 sequence is 11 residues long. Findings and caveats of the study: Private and CD4 specificities were missed by VDJdb matching, which favored anti-spike CD8 responses.

V and J are TRBV5-5 and TRBJ1-1, with D unclear. The sequenced sample consisted of whole blood. The origin of this receptor is an adult who was a healthcare worker with PCR-confirmed SARS-CoV-2 infection or an uninfected control (not recorded which). The CDR3 here is CASSLTGEAFF. The CDR3 nucleotides read TGTGCCAGCAGCTTAACGGGTGAAGCTTTCTTT. Combining the CDR3 with reference TRBV5-5 and TRBJ1-1 gives the whole variable domain DAGVTQSPTHLIKTRGQQVTLRCSPISGHKSVSWYQQVLGQGPQFIFQYYEKEERGRGNFPDRFSARQFPNYSSELNVNALLLGDSALYLCASSLTGEAFFGQGTRLTVV.